This entry describes one T cell receptor beta chain. Between the trimmed V and J ends, which lost 0 bases and 7 bases, there was a span of 17 bases. Germline V gene lookup returns CDR1 SGHRS and CDR2 YFSETQ. The CDR3 loop spans 15 amino acids. These data originate in a study of blood T cell repertoires in COVID-19. Study details: COVID-19 samples, acute and convalescent, were from the United States, Italy and Spain.

Data came from immunoSEQ multiplex PCR; TCRdb stores just in-frame clones and leaves some out. The sample shows about 240,000 clones, roughly 90% of them seen only once. The TCR originated in a woman in her thirties with acute COVID-19. The sample consisted of PBMCs or T cells enriched from blood (not recorded which). The V and J genes are TRBV5-1 and TRBJ2-7; D remains unclear. The CDR3 DNA is TGCGCCAGCAGCTTGGACTCTACTGCCCTACGGGAGCAGTACTTC. It codes for CASSLDSTALREQYF. Combining the CDR3 with reference TRBV5-1 and TRBJ2-7 gives the whole variable domain KAGVTQTPRYLIKTRGQQVTLSCSPISGHRSVSWYQQTPGQGLQFLFEYFSETQRNKGNFPGRFSGRQFSNSRSEMNVSTLELGDSALYLCASSLDSTALREQYFGPGTRLTVT.